This T cell receptor (beta chain) was captured by sequencing in a study of shared clonotypes between healthy human individuals. Authors' data handling: Filtering differed, since immunoSEQ gave only junction sequences and no quality scores. The assay was immunoSEQ multiplex PCR, and TCRdb's table has in-frame clones only and misses some. The V and J calls and clone size were taken over from that table, and D and trimming were inferred from the DNA. The profile shows millions of clones, more than 90% of them singletons. Germline V CDR1 and CDR2: MGHRA, YSYEKL. This CDR3 has 15 residues. V shed 6 bases, J shed 5 bases, and the junction held 8 bases outside the gene matches.

The sample taken for sequencing was naive CD4+ T cells sorted from blood. Documented subset: CD45RA+ positively selected. This receptor was identified in a man between 18 and 35 years old in good health. This chain links TRBV4-1 with TRBJ2-1; 9 bases agree with TRBD2. Here the CDR3 reads CASRARLAEDNEQFF. CDR3 coding DNA: TGCGCCAGCAGGGCCCGACTAGCGGAGGACAATGAGCAGTTCTTC.